A selection of T cell receptor beta chains follows, all from one sample in a study of siplizumab effects on memory and regulatory T cells. Only in-frame clones appear in the TCRdb table, and some are missing; sequencing was by immunoSEQ multiplex PCR. The data show 15,000 or so clones, roughly 40% seen once. These receptors lack a known antigen. Sequencing was done on a sample of CFSE-low (dividing) CD4+ T cells sorted from an allogeneic mixed lymphocyte reaction. The source is a human donor in good health; the cells came from an allogeneic mixed lymphocyte reaction. Some clones in this sample may be carry-over from other donors' samples. The CDR3 runs from the conserved cysteine through the conserved F or W. Each record gives: clone size, J gene, D gene, V gene, CDR3 DNA, CDR3 protein. A D gene is named only where the DNA matches it firmly. The size of a clone is reported for some rows only, either as once, few or many, or as a class for expanded clones.

size: .
J: TRBJ2-7
D: .
V: TRBV2
DNA: TGTGCCAGCCTTCCAGGGCTGGGCGAGCAGTACTTC
CDR3: CASLPGLGEQYF

size: .
J: TRBJ2-5
D: .
V: TRBV7-9
DNA: TGTGCCAGCAGCTTAGTCCACCTCCAAGAGACCCAGTACTTC
CDR3: CASSLVHLQETQYF

size: .
J: TRBJ1-1
D: TRBD1
V: TRBV7-9
DNA: TGTGCCAGCAGCCCGTCAGACAGGGTTTCGGGGACTGAAGCTTTCTTT
CDR3: CASSPSDRVSGTEAFF

size: many
J: TRBJ2-7
D: .
V: TRBV7-6
DNA: TGTGCCAGCAGCCCGGATAATAGGGGGAGGGGCGAGCAGTACTTC
CDR3: CASSPDNRGRGEQYF

size: .
J: TRBJ2-1
D: TRBD1
V: TRBV2
DNA: TGTGCCAGCTTACCCGGGACAGCCGAAAATGAGCAGTTCTTC
CDR3: CASLPGTAENEQFF

size: few
J: TRBJ1-1
D: .
V: TRBV23-1
DNA: TGCGCCAGCAAGATGAGGGGGGATCCTGAAGCTTTCTTT
CDR3: CASKMRGDPEAFF

size: few
J: TRBJ1-6
D: .
V: TRBV6-1
DNA: TGTGCCAGCCGACAGGTCGAAGATTCACCCCTCCACTTT
CDR3: CASRQVEDSPLHF

size: .
J: TRBJ2-1
D: TRBD2
V: TRBV30
DNA: TGTGCCTGGAGTAGGGTAGCGGGAGGTTTTAGGGATGAGCAGTTCTTC
CDR3: CAWSRVAGGFRDEQFF

size: once
J: TRBJ2-1
D: TRBD1
V: TRBV27
DNA: TGTGCCAGCAGCCAACTCCGGACAGGGGGGAATGAGCAGTTCTTC
CDR3: CASSQLRTGGNEQFF

size: few
J: TRBJ2-7
D: .
V: TRBV6-6
DNA: TGTGCCAGCAGTTACTCGAGCGGACAGTCCTACGAGCAGTACTTC
CDR3: CASSYSSGQSYEQYF

size: .
J: TRBJ2-5
D: TRBD1
V: TRBV27
DNA: TGTGCCAGCAGTCCATACAGGGGGCTTGGGGAGACCCAGTACTTC
CDR3: CASSPYRGLGETQYF

size: .
J: TRBJ1-2
D: .
V: TRBV28
DNA: TGTGCCAGCAATACCATCGGGTACTATGGCTACACCTTC
CDR3: CASNTIGYYGYTF

size: medium-sized
J: TRBJ1-5
D: .
V: TRBV18
DNA: TGTTCCTCACGCGGTAGCGACAATCAGCCCCAGCATTTT
CDR3: CSSRGSDNQPQHF

size: .
J: TRBJ1-1
D: .
V: TRBV18
DNA: TGTGCCAGCTCACCATATCTACAGAACACTGAAGCTTTCTTT
CDR3: CASSPYLQNTEAFF

size: .
J: TRBJ2-5
D: .
V: TRBV15
DNA: TGTGCCACCAGCAGAGGTGTCGGCCCACAAGAGACCCGGTACTTC
CDR3: CATSRGVGPQETRYF

size: medium-sized
J: TRBJ2-1
D: .
V: TRBV11-2
DNA: TGTGCCAGCAGCTTAGTCGGCAACAATGAGCAGTTCTTC
CDR3: CASSLVGNNEQFF

size: few
J: TRBJ1-4
D: .
V: TRBV18
DNA: TGTGCCAGCTCACCCCGGGGGGATAATGAAAAACTGTTTTTT
CDR3: CASSPRGDNEKLFF

size: large
J: TRBJ2-1
D: TRBD2
V: TRBV7-9
DNA: TGTGCCAGCAGCTTAGGCCGAGCGGGAGGACGGGATGAGCAGTTCTTC
CDR3: CASSLGRAGGRDEQFF

size: .
J: TRBJ1-5
D: TRBD1
V: TRBV10-3
DNA: TGTGCCATCAGTGCCGTTCGGGACAGCATAAATCAGCCCCAGCATTTT
CDR3: CAISAVRDSINQPQHF

size: few
J: TRBJ2-3
D: .
V: TRBV6-5
DNA: TGTGCCAGCAGTCCGAGACGGGAGACAGATACGCAGTATTTT
CDR3: CASSPRRETDTQYF

size: medium-sized
J: TRBJ2-1
D: TRBD1
V: TRBV5-4
DNA: TGTGCCAGCAGCTGGGACAGGAGCTCCTACAATGAGCAGTTCTTC
CDR3: CASSWDRSSYNEQFF

size: .
J: TRBJ2-3
D: .
V: TRBV28
DNA: TGTGCCAGCAGAATGGTGACAGATACGCAGTATTTT
CDR3: CASRMVTDTQYF

size: once
J: TRBJ2-1
D: .
V: TRBV7-6
DNA: TGTGCCAGCAGCTTAGCTCGGACTAACAACAATGAGCAGTTCTTC
CDR3: CASSLARTNNNEQFF

size: few
J: TRBJ2-7
D: TRBD1
V: TRBV11-2
DNA: TGTGCCAGCAGCGAGGGACAGACCACTGCCTACGAGCAGTACTTC
CDR3: CASSEGQTTAYEQYF

size: .
J: TRBJ1-5
D: .
V: TRBV10-3
DNA: TGTGCCATCAGTGAATGGGCAGGGGAGGGCAATCAGCCCCAGCATTTT
CDR3: CAISEWAGEGNQPQHF

size: .
J: TRBJ1-4
D: .
V: TRBV6-5
DNA: TGTGCCAGCAGCTCATTGAATGCCAATGAAAAACTGTTTTTT
CDR3: CASSSLNANEKLFF

size: few
J: TRBJ1-1
D: .
V: TRBV7-9
DNA: TGTGCCAGCAGCTACTCTGGGAAGACTGAAGCTTTCTTT
CDR3: CASSYSGKTEAFF

size: few
J: TRBJ2-7
D: .
V: TRBV4-1
DNA: TGCGCCAGCAGCCAAGATCAGCTAGGACGCGAGCAGTACTTC
CDR3: CASSQDQLGREQYF

size: few
J: TRBJ1-2
D: .
V: TRBV30
DNA: TGTGCCTGGAGTGTCTACTATGGCTACACCTTC
CDR3: CAWSVYYGYTF

size: .
J: TRBJ1-1
D: TRBD1
V: TRBV18
DNA: TGTGCCAGCTCACCACCTTCTAGGGGACAGGGTATTTTCTTT
CDR3: CASSPPSRGQGIFF

size: .
J: TRBJ2-3
D: .
V: TRBV4-1
DNA: TGCGCCAGCAGCCAAGATGTGGGGTTTACAGATACGCAGTATTTT
CDR3: CASSQDVGFTDTQYF

size: .
J: TRBJ2-7
D: .
V: TRBV28
DNA: TGTGCCAGCAGTTTTCGGCTCGGGACATTCTACGAGCAGTACTTC
CDR3: CASSFRLGTFYEQYF

size: few
J: TRBJ1-5
D: .
V: TRBV19
DNA: TGTGCCAGTAGGGAGACGGGATCTTTTAGCAATCAGCCCCAGCATTTT
CDR3: CASRETGSFSNQPQHF

size: few
J: TRBJ2-7
D: TRBD2
V: TRBV5-1
DNA: TGCGCCAGCACCCCAGCGGGAGTTTCGGGATACGAGCAGTACTTC
CDR3: CASTPAGVSGYEQYF

size: .
J: TRBJ2-2
D: .
V: TRBV6-6
DNA: TGTGCCAGCGGGCGGGGGCAAGGCACCGGGGAGCTGTTTTTT
CDR3: CASGRGQGTGELFF

size: .
J: TRBJ1-5
D: .
V: TRBV2
DNA: TGTGCCAGCAGTGAATCTGGCGGTATTAGCAATCAGCCCCAGCATTTT
CDR3: CASSESGGISNQPQHF

size: .
J: TRBJ1-1
D: .
V: TRBV2
DNA: TGTGCCAGCAGGAAACTCCAGAACACTGAAGCTTTCTTT
CDR3: CASRKLQNTEAFF

size: few
J: TRBJ1-5
D: .
V: TRBV6-5
DNA: TGTGCCAGCAGTGAACGAGCTAGCAATCAGCCCCAGCATTTT
CDR3: CASSERASNQPQHF

size: .
J: TRBJ2-2
D: .
V: TRBV4-2
DNA: TGTGCCAGCAGCCAGGAAATCGGGTGGCCCAACACCGGGGAGCTGTTTTTT
CDR3: CASSQEIGWPNTGELFF

size: .
J: TRBJ2-7
D: TRBD2
V: TRBV18
DNA: TGTGCCAGCTCACGACGAGGACTAGCGGGAGAGATTCCATCCTACGAGCAGTACTTC
CDR3: CASSRRGLAGEIPSYEQYF

size: .
J: TRBJ1-2
D: .
V: TRBV27
DNA: TGTGCCAGCGGGAGAAATCAGGGGTTCTATGGCTACACCTTC
CDR3: CASGRNQGFYGYTF

size: few
J: TRBJ2-2
D: TRBD2
V: TRBV25-1
DNA: TGTGCCAGCAGTGAAACTGGACTAGCGGGAAGCACCGGGGAGCTGTTTTTT
CDR3: CASSETGLAGSTGELFF

size: medium-sized
J: TRBJ1-2
D: TRBD1
V: TRBV5-1
DNA: TGCGCCAGCAGCCGGGGACAGGGACCGTATGGCTACACCTTC
CDR3: CASSRGQGPYGYTF

size: few
J: TRBJ2-7
D: .
V: TRBV5-4
DNA: TGTGCCAGCAGCTCCAGCTCCGGGACGAGCTCCTACGAGCAGTACTTC
CDR3: CASSSSSGTSSYEQYF

size: .
J: TRBJ2-7
D: .
V: TRBV19
DNA: TGTGCCAGTAGTCAATCTAGTGTCGGTAGCTACGAGCAGTACTTC
CDR3: CASSQSSVGSYEQYF

size: .
J: TRBJ2-7
D: .
V: TRBV7-2
DNA: TGTGCCAGCAGCCTTGGGACGGGCGAGCAGTACTTC
CDR3: CASSLGTGEQYF

size: .
J: TRBJ2-1
D: .
V: TRBV27
DNA: TGTGCCACTAATCTTCGGGACTCCTCCTACAATGAGCAGTTCTTC
CDR3: CATNLRDSSYNEQFF

size: few
J: TRBJ2-3
D: TRBD2
V: TRBV27
DNA: TGTGCCAGCAGTTTATCTATGCTAGCGGGGGTTGATACGCAGTATTTT
CDR3: CASSLSMLAGVDTQYF

size: .
J: TRBJ2-5
D: .
V: TRBV6-5
DNA: TGTGCCAGCAGTAGGGACCCCGGGTACCAAGAGACCCAGTACTTC
CDR3: CASSRDPGYQETQYF

size: .
J: TRBJ2-7
D: .
V: TRBV7-2
DNA: TGTGCCAGCAGCTTAGGACTTGTTTGGGGGATAACCTACGAGCAGTACTTC
CDR3: CASSLGLVWGITYEQYF